This TCR beta chain originates from a study of memory CD4+ T cells and cytomegalovirus serostatus. Study summary: Healthy Belgian adult donors included several CMV-positive and 24 CMV-negative people. General study results and limits: Of 150 to 200 reported CMV TCRbeta sequences, roughly 70 were found in memory CD4+ repertoires.

The sort gate was single viable CD3+CD4+CD8-CD45RO+ cells for memory CD4+ T cells. Only one count was recorded for this clone. Its antigen is still unknown. Germline values: CDR1 SQVTM, CDR2 ANQGSEA. The CDR3 is 11 amino acids. V was pared by 6 bases and J by 2 bases, with 7 bases between. Clones were sequenced by immunoSEQ multiplex PCR, and TCRdb holds only the in-frame ones, with some missing. Among 70,000 to 95,000 clones listed, approximately 84% were seen once. The sequencing sample was made of memory CD4+ T cells from blood. The rearrangement joins TRBV29-1 to TRBJ1-2; D remains unclear. This TCR was recovered from an adult in good health and CMV-seronegative. The CDR3 DNA reads TGCAGCGTGTCGGACAACTATGGCTACACCTTC. The encoded protein is CSVSDNYGYTF.